What follows describes a single T cell receptor (beta chain). The study ran its PCR with 60 Vbeta and 13 Jbeta primers. Libraries were prepared by immunoSEQ multiplex PCR; TCRdb keeps only in-frame clonotypes and omits some of them. The sample yields about 220,000 clones, just over 75% seen once. This specimen comes from a study of cytomegalovirus exposure and HLA in healthy donors. Germline CDR1 and CDR2: LNHDA and SQIVND (reference sequence). CDR3 length equals 12 residues. V lost 8 bases and J lost 4, with 11 bases in between. The TCR comes from a man aged 18 to 35 in good health and CMV-seronegative. Sequenced material: PBMCs. The chain carries TRBV19 and TRBJ1-1; D not certain. CDR3 residues: CASRGFGTEAFF. Written as DNA, the CDR3 is TGTGCCAGTCGGGGATTCGGCACTGAAGCTTTCTTT.